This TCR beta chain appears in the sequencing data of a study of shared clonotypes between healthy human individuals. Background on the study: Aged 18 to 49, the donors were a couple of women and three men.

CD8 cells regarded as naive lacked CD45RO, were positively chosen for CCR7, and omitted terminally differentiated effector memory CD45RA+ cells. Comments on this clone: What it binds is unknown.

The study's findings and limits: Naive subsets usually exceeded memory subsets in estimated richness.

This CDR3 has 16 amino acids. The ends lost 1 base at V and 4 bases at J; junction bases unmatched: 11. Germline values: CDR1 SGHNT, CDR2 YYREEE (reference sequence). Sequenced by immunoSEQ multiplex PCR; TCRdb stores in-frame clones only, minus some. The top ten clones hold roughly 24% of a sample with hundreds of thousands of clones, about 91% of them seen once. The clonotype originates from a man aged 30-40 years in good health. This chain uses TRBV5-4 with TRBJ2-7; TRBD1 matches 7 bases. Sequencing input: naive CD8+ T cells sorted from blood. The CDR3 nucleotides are TGTGCCAGCAGCTTGCGGCAGGGGGTTAAAGGGTACGAGCAGTACTTC. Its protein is CASSLRQGVKGYEQYF.